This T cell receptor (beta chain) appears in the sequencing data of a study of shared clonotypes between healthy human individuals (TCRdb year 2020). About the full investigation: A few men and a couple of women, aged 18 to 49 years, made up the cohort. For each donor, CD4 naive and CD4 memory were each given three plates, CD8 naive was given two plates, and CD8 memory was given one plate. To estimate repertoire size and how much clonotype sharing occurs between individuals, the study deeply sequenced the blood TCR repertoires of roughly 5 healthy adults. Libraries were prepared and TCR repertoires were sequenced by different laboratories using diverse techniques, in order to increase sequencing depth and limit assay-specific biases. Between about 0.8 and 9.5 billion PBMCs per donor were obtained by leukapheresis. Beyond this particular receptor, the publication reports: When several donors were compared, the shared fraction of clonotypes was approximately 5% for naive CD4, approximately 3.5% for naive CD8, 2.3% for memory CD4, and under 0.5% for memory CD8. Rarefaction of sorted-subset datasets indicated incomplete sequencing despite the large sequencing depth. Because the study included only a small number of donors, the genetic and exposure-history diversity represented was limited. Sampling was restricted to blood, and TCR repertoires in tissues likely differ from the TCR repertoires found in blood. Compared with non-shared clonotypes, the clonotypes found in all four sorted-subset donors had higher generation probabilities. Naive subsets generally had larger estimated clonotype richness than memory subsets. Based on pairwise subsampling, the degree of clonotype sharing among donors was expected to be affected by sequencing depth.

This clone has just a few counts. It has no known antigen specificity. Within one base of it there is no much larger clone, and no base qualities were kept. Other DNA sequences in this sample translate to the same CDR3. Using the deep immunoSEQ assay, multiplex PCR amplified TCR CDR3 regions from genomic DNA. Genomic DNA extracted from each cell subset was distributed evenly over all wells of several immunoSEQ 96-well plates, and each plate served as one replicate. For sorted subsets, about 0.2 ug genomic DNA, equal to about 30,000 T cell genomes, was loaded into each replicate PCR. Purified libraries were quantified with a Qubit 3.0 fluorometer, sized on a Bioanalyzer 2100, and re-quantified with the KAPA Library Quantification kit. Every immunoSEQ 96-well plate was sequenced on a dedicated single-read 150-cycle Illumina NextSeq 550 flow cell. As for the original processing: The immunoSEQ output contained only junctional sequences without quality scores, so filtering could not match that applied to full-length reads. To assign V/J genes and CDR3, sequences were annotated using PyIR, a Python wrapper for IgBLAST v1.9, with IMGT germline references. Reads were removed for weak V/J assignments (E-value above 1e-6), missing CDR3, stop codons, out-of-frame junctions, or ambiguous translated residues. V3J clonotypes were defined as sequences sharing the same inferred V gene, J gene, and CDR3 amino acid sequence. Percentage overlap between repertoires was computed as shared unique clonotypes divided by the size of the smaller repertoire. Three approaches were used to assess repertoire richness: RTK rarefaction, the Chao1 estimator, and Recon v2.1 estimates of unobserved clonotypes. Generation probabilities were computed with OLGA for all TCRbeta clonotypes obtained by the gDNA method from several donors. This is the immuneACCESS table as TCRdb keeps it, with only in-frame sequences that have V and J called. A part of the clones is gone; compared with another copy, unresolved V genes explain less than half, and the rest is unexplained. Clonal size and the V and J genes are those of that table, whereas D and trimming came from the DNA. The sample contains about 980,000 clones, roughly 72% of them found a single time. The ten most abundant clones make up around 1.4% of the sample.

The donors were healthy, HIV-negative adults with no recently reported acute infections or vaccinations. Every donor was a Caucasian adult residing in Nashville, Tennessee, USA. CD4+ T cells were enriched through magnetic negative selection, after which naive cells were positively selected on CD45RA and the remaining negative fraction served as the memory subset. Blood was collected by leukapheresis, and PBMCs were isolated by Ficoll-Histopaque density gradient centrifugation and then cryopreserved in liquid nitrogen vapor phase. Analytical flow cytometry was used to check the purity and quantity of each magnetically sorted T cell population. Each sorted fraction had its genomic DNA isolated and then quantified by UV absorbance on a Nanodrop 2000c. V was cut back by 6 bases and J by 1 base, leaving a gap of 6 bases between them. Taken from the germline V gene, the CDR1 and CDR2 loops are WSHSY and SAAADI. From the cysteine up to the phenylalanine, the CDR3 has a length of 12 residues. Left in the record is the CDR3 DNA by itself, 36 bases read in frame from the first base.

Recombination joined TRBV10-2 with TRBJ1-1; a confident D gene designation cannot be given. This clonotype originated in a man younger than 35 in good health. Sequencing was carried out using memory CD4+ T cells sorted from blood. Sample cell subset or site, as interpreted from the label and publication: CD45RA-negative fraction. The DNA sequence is TGCGCCAGCAGCCTTCGGAACACTGAAGCTTTCTTT. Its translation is CASSLRNTEAFF.